A selection of T cell receptor beta chains follows, all from one sample in a study of Graves' ophthalmopathy and Graves' hyperthyroidism. MiXCR, applied by TCRdb to the multiplex PCR reads, yields one record per CDR3 protein. The sample consists of over a million distinct CDR3 sequences, roughly 35% of them appearing once. Source material: peripheral blood or thyroid tissue (not recorded which). The receptors originated from an adult man with Graves' hyperthyroidism. Each CDR3 is given with its conserved first and last residue. Each record gives: J gene, D gene, V gene, clone size, CDR3 protein, CDR3 DNA. The D gene is left open where the match is weak. Size tells how often a clone was seen (once, few, many) or the class of an expanded clone, and some rows leave it out.

j_call: TRBJ1-2
d_call: NA
v_call: TRBV4-1
clone_size: NA
cdr3_aa: CASSQDGTSGYTF
cdr3_nt: TGTGCCAGCAGCCAAGACGGGACTAGCGGCTACACCTTC

j_call: TRBJ1-1
d_call: NA
v_call: TRBV9
clone_size: many
cdr3_aa: CASSSETELNTEAFF
cdr3_nt: TGTGCCAGCAGCTCCGAGACGGAATTGAACACTGAAGCTTTCTTT

j_call: TRBJ1-2
d_call: NA
v_call: TRBV12-3/TRBV12-4
clone_size: NA
cdr3_aa: CASSLMGPNYGYTF
cdr3_nt: TGTGCCAGCAGTTTAATGGGCCCTAACTATGGCTACACCTTC

j_call: TRBJ2-7
d_call: NA
v_call: TRBV7-9
clone_size: NA
cdr3_aa: CASSPVGLSFEQYF
cdr3_nt: TGTGCCAGCAGTCCTGTCGGGCTCTCGTTCGAGCAGTACTTC

j_call: TRBJ2-7
d_call: TRBD2
v_call: TRBV7-8
clone_size: NA
cdr3_aa: CASRREKLAGDLEQYF
cdr3_nt: TGTGCCAGCAGACGCGAGAAACTAGCGGGAGATCTCGAGCAGTACTTC

j_call: TRBJ2-3
d_call: TRBD2
v_call: TRBV10-3
clone_size: NA
cdr3_aa: CAATSGTRQSTDTQYF
cdr3_nt: TGTGCGGCGACTAGCGGTACCCGACAATCCACAGATACGCAGTATTTT

j_call: TRBJ2-2
d_call: NA
v_call: TRBV11-2
clone_size: many
cdr3_aa: CASRPWEPGELFF
cdr3_nt: TGTGCCAGCAGGCCCTGGGAACCCGGGGAGCTGTTTTTT

j_call: TRBJ1-1
d_call: NA
v_call: TRBV12-3/TRBV12-4
clone_size: NA
cdr3_aa: CASSHKDRAQAFF
cdr3_nt: TGTGCCAGCAGCCATAAGGACAGAGCACAAGCTTTCTTT

j_call: TRBJ1-6
d_call: NA
v_call: TRBV6-2/TRBV6-3
clone_size: NA
cdr3_aa: CASKNGRDPLLHF
cdr3_nt: TGTGCCAGCAAAAACGGGCGGGATCCGCTCCTCCACTTT

j_call: TRBJ1-6
d_call: NA
v_call: TRBV10-3
clone_size: many
cdr3_aa: CAISESVLLRPHNSPLHF
cdr3_nt: TGTGCCATCAGTGAGTCTGTTCTCTTGAGACCACATAATTCACCCCTCCACTTT

j_call: TRBJ2-2
d_call: TRBD1
v_call: TRBV2
clone_size: NA
cdr3_aa: CASSDGQAGELFF
cdr3_nt: TGTGCCAGCAGTGATGGACAGGCTGGGGAGCTGTTTTTT

j_call: TRBJ2-2
d_call: NA
v_call: TRBV10-3
clone_size: few
cdr3_aa: CAISERDISNTGELFF
cdr3_nt: TGTGCCATCAGTGAGAGGGACATCTCGAACACCGGGGAGCTGTTTTTT

j_call: TRBJ1-2
d_call: NA
v_call: TRBV15
clone_size: NA
cdr3_aa: CATSRPSTGPNYGYTF
cdr3_nt: TGTGCCACCAGCAGACCCTCCACAGGGCCTAACTATGGCTACACCTTC

j_call: TRBJ1-2
d_call: TRBD1
v_call: TRBV7-6
clone_size: many
cdr3_aa: CASSLGGGDGYTF
cdr3_nt: TGTGCCAGCAGCTTAGGAGGGGGCGATGGCTACACCTTC

j_call: TRBJ1-3
d_call: NA
v_call: TRBV5-6
clone_size: few
cdr3_aa: CASSLLEPSGNTIYF
cdr3_nt: TGTGCCAGCAGCTTATTAGAGCCCTCTGGAAACACCATATATTTT

j_call: TRBJ1-1
d_call: NA
v_call: TRBV9
clone_size: many
cdr3_aa: CASSVGRENTEAFF
cdr3_nt: TGTGCCAGCAGCGTTGGCAGAGAGAACACTGAAGCTTTCTTT

j_call: TRBJ2-6
d_call: NA
v_call: TRBV19
clone_size: NA
cdr3_aa: CASSGREGPGGSGANVLTF
cdr3_nt: TGTGCCAGTAGTGGCAGGGAGGGACCAGGGGGCTCTGGGGCCAACGTCCTGACTTTC

j_call: TRBJ2-2
d_call: NA
v_call: TRBV4-2
clone_size: NA
cdr3_aa: CASSQDEEFGELFF
cdr3_nt: TGTGCCAGCAGCCAAGATGAGGAGTTCGGGGAGCTGTTTTTT

j_call: TRBJ1-5
d_call: TRBD1
v_call: TRBV10-3
clone_size: NA
cdr3_aa: CAISSKTGGDQPQHF
cdr3_nt: TGTGCCATCAGTAGCAAGACAGGGGGCGATCAGCCCCAGCATTTT

j_call: TRBJ2-2
d_call: NA
v_call: TRBV10-3
clone_size: few
cdr3_aa: CAITAESNTGELFF
cdr3_nt: TGTGCCATCACTGCAGAGTCGAACACCGGGGAGCTGTTTTTT

j_call: TRBJ1-1
d_call: TRBD1
v_call: TRBV7-8
clone_size: NA
cdr3_aa: CASRSGTGEGDTEAFF
cdr3_nt: TGTGCCAGCAGGTCTGGGACAGGGGAGGGGGACACTGAAGCTTTCTTT

j_call: TRBJ1-1
d_call: NA
v_call: TRBV18
clone_size: NA
cdr3_aa: CASSHLRGSEAFF
cdr3_nt: TGTGCCAGCTCCCACCTCCGGGGATCTGAAGCTTTCTTT

j_call: TRBJ1-5
d_call: TRBD1
v_call: TRBV7-9
clone_size: NA
cdr3_aa: CASSLGTGASNEHF
cdr3_nt: TGTGCCAGCAGCTTAGGGACAGGGGCAAGCAACGAGCATTTT

j_call: TRBJ1-5
d_call: NA
v_call: TRBV5-4
clone_size: NA
cdr3_aa: CASSLQYEYSNQPQHF
cdr3_nt: TGTGCCAGCAGCTTGCAGTACGAGTATAGCAATCAGCCCCAGCATTTT

j_call: TRBJ2-7
d_call: TRBD2
v_call: TRBV29-1
clone_size: NA
cdr3_aa: CSVGTSGKYNEQYF
cdr3_nt: TGCAGCGTGGGGACTAGCGGGAAGTATAACGAGCAGTACTTC

j_call: TRBJ1-4
d_call: NA
v_call: TRBV25-1
clone_size: many
cdr3_aa: CASGVDSREKLFF
cdr3_nt: TGTGCCAGCGGGGTGGACTCCAGAGAAAAACTGTTTTTT

j_call: TRBJ2-2
d_call: NA
v_call: TRBV7-8
clone_size: once
cdr3_aa: CASSLATSRGELFF
cdr3_nt: TGTGCCAGCAGCTTAGCGACGAGCCGAGGGGAGCTGTTTTTT

j_call: TRBJ2-7
d_call: TRBD2
v_call: TRBV19
clone_size: few
cdr3_aa: CASSLRTSGRTNYEQYF
cdr3_nt: TGTGCCAGTAGTCTCCGGACTAGCGGGAGGACAAACTACGAGCAGTACTTC

j_call: TRBJ2-7
d_call: NA
v_call: TRBV7-9
clone_size: NA
cdr3_aa: CASSLAGGTLYEQYF
cdr3_nt: TGCGCCAGCAGCTTGGCTGGAGGGACACTCTACGAGCAGTACTTC

j_call: TRBJ1-5
d_call: TRBD1
v_call: TRBV13
clone_size: few
cdr3_aa: CASSLGQGAKPQHF
cdr3_nt: TGTGCCAGCAGCCTGGGACAGGGGGCTAAGCCCCAGCATTTT

j_call: TRBJ2-5
d_call: TRBD1
v_call: TRBV12-3/TRBV12-4
clone_size: many
cdr3_aa: CASGTGGVETQYF
cdr3_nt: TGTGCCAGCGGGACAGGCGGGGTCGAGACCCAGTACTTC

j_call: TRBJ2-5
d_call: TRBD2
v_call: TRBV20-1
clone_size: many
cdr3_aa: CSALELAAQETQYF
cdr3_nt: TGCAGTGCTCTTGAGCTAGCGGCACAAGAGACCCAGTACTTC

j_call: TRBJ1-4
d_call: NA
v_call: TRBV29-1
clone_size: NA
cdr3_aa: CSVGDRAQEKLFF
cdr3_nt: TGCAGCGTAGGGGACCGGGCCCAAGAAAAACTGTTTTTT

j_call: TRBJ1-5
d_call: NA
v_call: TRBV7-2
clone_size: few
cdr3_aa: CASSLWKQRPQHF
cdr3_nt: TGTGCCAGCAGCTTATGGAAACAGCGGCCCCAGCATTTT

j_call: TRBJ2-7
d_call: NA
v_call: TRBV7-9
clone_size: NA
cdr3_aa: CASSVPAGPDPYEQYF
cdr3_nt: TGTGCCAGCAGCGTTCCAGCAGGTCCAGATCCCTACGAGCAGTACTTC

j_call: TRBJ2-5
d_call: TRBD2
v_call: TRBV9
clone_size: NA
cdr3_aa: CASSGGGRTNETQYF
cdr3_nt: TGTGCCAGCAGCGGGGGGGGACGAACTAATGAGACCCAGTACTTC

j_call: TRBJ2-6
d_call: NA
v_call: TRBV6-4
clone_size: many
cdr3_aa: CASSEIADGANVLTF
cdr3_nt: TGTGCCAGCAGTGAAATTGCGGATGGGGCCAACGTCCTGACTTTC

j_call: TRBJ2-2
d_call: NA
v_call: TRBV6-5
clone_size: NA
cdr3_aa: CASSYSLSTEANTGELFF
cdr3_nt: TGTGCCAGCAGTTACTCTTTAAGTACAGAGGCGAACACCGGGGAGCTGTTTTTT

j_call: TRBJ1-5
d_call: NA
v_call: TRBV27
clone_size: few
cdr3_aa: CASSYSREQPQHF
cdr3_nt: TGTGCCAGCAGTTACAGCCGGGAACAGCCCCAGCATTTT

j_call: TRBJ1-1
d_call: NA
v_call: TRBV11-3
clone_size: many
cdr3_aa: CASSYAGTEAFF
cdr3_nt: TGTGCCAGCAGCTACGCAGGTACTGAAGCTTTCTTT

j_call: TRBJ2-2
d_call: TRBD1
v_call: TRBV12-3/TRBV12-4
clone_size: few
cdr3_aa: CASIYRGITGELFF
cdr3_nt: TGTGCCAGCATTTACAGGGGTATCACCGGGGAGCTGTTTTTT

j_call: TRBJ1-2
d_call: TRBD1
v_call: TRBV28
clone_size: NA
cdr3_aa: CASSWTGSYGYTF
cdr3_nt: TGTGCCAGCAGCTGGACAGGGTCCTATGGCTACACCTTC

j_call: TRBJ1-2
d_call: NA
v_call: TRBV19
clone_size: few
cdr3_aa: CASTTGTQTGSYTF
cdr3_nt: TGTGCCAGTACCACCGGGACTCAAACCGGCAGCTACACCTTC

j_call: TRBJ2-7
d_call: TRBD1
v_call: TRBV20-1
clone_size: NA
cdr3_aa: CSAMGQGGHEQYF
cdr3_nt: TGCAGTGCTATGGGACAGGGAGGGCACGAGCAGTACTTC

j_call: TRBJ2-7
d_call: TRBD2
v_call: TRBV7-6
clone_size: NA
cdr3_aa: CASSPGGGIAYEQYF
cdr3_nt: TGTGCCAGCAGCCCGGGGGGGGGGATCGCCTACGAGCAGTACTTC

j_call: TRBJ2-2
d_call: NA
v_call: TRBV10-3
clone_size: many
cdr3_aa: CAISVTGTTNTGELFF
cdr3_nt: TGTGCCATCAGTGTAACCGGGACGACGAACACCGGGGAGCTGTTTTTT

j_call: TRBJ2-2
d_call: TRBD2
v_call: TRBV20-1
clone_size: NA
cdr3_aa: CSARGLAESSGELFF
cdr3_nt: TGCAGTGCCCGGGGACTAGCGGAGTCCTCTGGGGAGCTGTTTTTT

j_call: TRBJ1-5
d_call: NA
v_call: TRBV20-1
clone_size: few
cdr3_aa: CSARGAGGDSRGQPQHF
cdr3_nt: TGCAGTGCTAGAGGGGCTGGGGGCGATTCTAGAGGTCAGCCCCAGCATTTT

j_call: TRBJ1-2
d_call: NA
v_call: TRBV6-5
clone_size: NA
cdr3_aa: CASSYSDTNDGYTF
cdr3_nt: TGTGCCAGCAGTTACTCGGACACAAATGATGGCTACACCTTC

j_call: TRBJ2-7
d_call: NA
v_call: TRBV7-8
clone_size: NA
cdr3_aa: CASSPGRTSEQYF
cdr3_nt: TGTGCCAGCAGCCCGGGACGGACCTCCGAGCAGTACTTC

j_call: TRBJ1-1
d_call: NA
v_call: TRBV10-3
clone_size: NA
cdr3_aa: CASSPLVTGKTTEAFF
cdr3_nt: TGTGCCAGCAGTCCCCTCGTTACAGGGAAAACCACTGAAGCTTTCTTT

j_call: TRBJ1-2
d_call: NA
v_call: TRBV7-3
clone_size: NA
cdr3_aa: CASSPTGTGGYTF
cdr3_nt: TGTGCCAGCAGCCCTACAGGGACGGGTGGCTACACCTTC

j_call: TRBJ1-1
d_call: TRBD1
v_call: TRBV2
clone_size: once
cdr3_aa: CASSAPSRTGRNTEAFF
cdr3_nt: TGTGCCAGCAGTGCCCCGAGTCGGACAGGGAGGAACACTGAAGCTTTCTTT

j_call: TRBJ1-5
d_call: TRBD1
v_call: TRBV19
clone_size: many
cdr3_aa: CASKRGQGNQPQHF
cdr3_nt: TGTGCCAGTAAACGAGGACAGGGGAATCAGCCCCAGCATTTT

j_call: TRBJ1-2
d_call: NA
v_call: TRBV7-2
clone_size: NA
cdr3_aa: CASSKGLAGGYTF
cdr3_nt: TGTGCCAGCAGCAAAGGACTAGCGGGGGGCTACACCTTC